This is a list of T cell receptor beta chains from one sample in a study of T cell responses to AZD1222 COVID-19 vaccine. Sequencing used immunoSEQ multiplex PCR; TCRdb keeps in-frame clones, though not all of them. Among more than 100,000 clones, 70% to 90% were seen once, and the ten largest hold under 4.5%. The sample consisted of peripheral blood, taken on day 0 of AZD1222 vaccination. These TCRs come from an adult in good health. The CDR3 runs from the conserved cysteine through the conserved F or W. A D gene is named only where the DNA matches it firmly.

length	V	D	CDR3
12	TRBV7-2	NA	CASSSTGSEQFF
14	TRBV2	TRBD2	CASRGLAGYNEQFF
13	TRBV6-5	NA	CASSYQPETEAFF
18	TRBV7-8	NA	CASSSRRGQKDFYNEQFF
12	TRBV18	NA	CASSPMAGELFF
11	TRBV7-9	NA	CASSQGIEAFF
15	TRBV6-5	NA	CASSSDRWANEKLFF
15	TRBV5-6	NA	CASSLGTGRFYEQYF
16	TRBV7-8	NA	CASSLGLRTRDEKLFF
16	TRBV2	NA	CASSLGKAGRNQPQHF
13	TRBV5-1	NA	CASSARAASWAFF
15	TRBV23-1	NA	CASSQFGQQNQPQHF
14	TRBV7-2	NA	CASSSPTGRTEAFF
17	TRBV7-9	NA	CASSLGKIGQANYGYTF
14	TRBV6-5	NA	CASSYRQFNTEAFF
17	TRBV5-1	NA	CASSWPIAQGPNTEAFF
11	TRBV7-9	TRBD1	CASSSGGRTFF
15	TRBV6-5	NA	CASSWTGTASYEQYF
14	TRBV9	NA	CASSVGQFQETQYF
15	TRBV6-5	NA	CAGTGGRIEPYGYTF
14	TRBV18	NA	CASSPGGYKNIQYF
16	TRBV6-5	NA	CASSYDRELTNEKLFF
14	TRBV27	NA	CASTPGPTNYGYTF
14	TRBV20-1	NA	CSASYLGTKTEAFF
17	TRBV18	NA	CASSQLGASSYNSPLHF
14	TRBV28	NA	CASSEVVSNYGYTF
14	TRBV6-5	NA	CASSYSEGAAGYTF
16	TRBV5-1	NA	CASSLAPGDSGNTIYF
13	TRBV12-5	NA	CASGLGQAIGYTF
14	TRBV7-9	NA	CASSLSGHNSPLHF
16	TRBV5-1	NA	CASSLDPTGMNTEAFF
11	TRBV12-3/TRBV12-4	NA	CASSGGYTQYF
16	TRBV19	TRBD1	CASSDQTGLRGNTIYF
13	TRBV7-5	NA	CARSSGTGNGYTF
13	TRBV7-2	NA	CASSLGGTRGYTF
13	TRBV21-1	NA	CASSYADNEKLFF
14	TRBV16	NA	CASSQDSSNQPQHF
18	TRBV27	NA	CASSLLRGVGATNEKLFF
16	TRBV5-4	TRBD2	CATTLAGGALQRELFF
17	TRBV5-4	NA	CASSLEGMLGGQETQYF
16	TRBV25-1	NA	CASSESGRGLDQPQHF
14	TRBV7-2	TRBD2	CASTPGGYTGELFF
14	TRBV7-8	NA	CASSRMGVREGYTF
12	TRBV18	NA	CASSSMAGGYTF
11	TRBV20-1	TRBD2	CSARTSLEQFF
14	TRBV7-3	NA	CASSPPGGANVLTF
14	TRBV5-1	NA	CASSRGEGDTEAFF
15	TRBV5-8	TRBD1	CASSTGTVGNQPQHF